Each of the 10 T cell receptor beta chains below was sequenced from the same sample in a study of blood T cell repertoires in COVID-19. Assay used: immunoSEQ multiplex PCR; TCRdb lists only in-frame clones, some missing. The table records 150,000 to 200,000 clones, less than 90% of them present only once. Sequenced: peripheral blood. These receptors came from a woman aged 70 to 79 with COVID-19, enrolled during active disease.

This chain links TRBV7-7 with TRBJ1-5; D is unclear. Trimming took off 1 base at V and 4 bases at J, with 5 bases between the two ends. CDR1 is SSHAT and CDR2 is FNYEAQ in the germline V gene (reference sequence). The CDR3 has 13 amino acids. The CDR3 nucleotides are TGTGCCAGCAGCTTAGACGGTAATCAGCCCCAGCATTTT. This encodes CASSLDGNQPQHF.

The V gene is TRBV14, the J gene TRBJ1-3, with no clear D. Germline-derived CDR1 and CDR2 are SGHDN and FVKESK. V lost 1 base and J lost 5, with 6 bases in between. This CDR3 region has 13 residues. The CDR3 region is CASSQGRRNTIYF. The CDR3 DNA sequence: TGTGCCAGCAGCCAAGGCAGAAGAAACACCATATATTTT.

The gene calls are TRBV20-1 and TRBJ2-1, with TRBD1 as a possible D gene (6 bases). CDR3 length equals 17 residues. In germline, CDR1 is DFQATT, CDR2 SNEGSKA (reference sequence). Trimming cost V 3 bases and J 6 bases, with 24 bases left between them. The CDR3 loop is CSASKGQTTRGPNEQFF. CDR3 DNA: TGCAGTGCTAGTAAGGGACAAACAACTAGGGGCCCCAATGAGCAGTTCTTC.

This rearrangement joins TRBV12-3 or TRBV12-4 to TRBJ1-5; no definite D call. This CDR3 has 13 residues. V was pared by 3 bases and J by 3 bases, with 6 bases between. CDR3 protein: CASSLAVNQPQHF. CDR3 sequence (DNA): TGTGCCAGCAGTTTGGCAGTCAATCAGCCCCAGCATTTT.

The chain recombines TRBV28 with TRBJ2-2, with 9 bases that match TRBD2. Germline V CDR1 and CDR2: MDHEN, SYDVKM. The CDR3 length is 15 residues. With V trimmed by 7 bases and J by 3 bases, 6 bases remained unmatched. The CDR3, as DNA: TGTGCCAGCACTAGCGGGATCTACGACACCGGGGAGCTGTTTTTT. It is translated as CASTSGIYDTGELFF. The entire variable domain, with the rest obtained from reference TRBV28 and TRBJ2-2, is as follows: DVKVTQSSRYLVKRTGEKVFLECVQDMDHENMFWYRQDPGLGLRLIYFSYDVKMKEKGDIPEGYSVSREKKERFSLILESASTNQTSMYLCASTSGIYDTGELFFGEGSRLTVL.

The chain recombines TRBV24-1 with TRBJ2-5, with 10 nucleotides matching TRBD2. The CDR3 is 18 amino acids. Per germline, CDR1 KGHDR and CDR2 SFDVKD. J lost 4 bases, V lost 3 bases, and 13 bases had no gene match. CDR3 protein: CATSDPNAIAGGGETQYF. The CDR3 DNA reads TGTGCCACCAGTGATCCCAACGCGATAGCGGGAGGAGGAGAGACCCAGTACTTC.

The J gene is TRBJ2-7, the V gene TRBV11-2; a possible D gene is TRBD2 (5 bases). V was cut by 5 bases and J by 3 bases, with 8 bases left in between. The CDR3 length is 12 residues. Germline CDR1 SGHAT, CDR2 FQNNGV. CDR3: CASSRTLYEQYF. The CDR3 region has the DNA TGTGCCAGCAGCCGGACTCTCTACGAGCAGTACTTC.

The rearrangement links TRBV18 to TRBJ2-1; 14 bases are shared with TRBD2. Germline trimming cut 4 bases from V and 8 bases from J; bases unmatched to any gene: 7. This CDR3 region has 16 residues. Germline values: CDR1 KGHSH, CDR2 LQKENI. Written as DNA, the CDR3 is TGTGCCAGCTCACTCGGACTAGCGGGAGGTAGCGATGAGCAGTTCTTC. It yields the protein CASSLGLAGGSDEQFF.

The V call is TRBV28, the J call TRBJ1-1; TRBD1 matches at 8 bases. The germline gives CDR1 MDHEN, CDR2 SYDVKM. Germline trimming cut 6 bases from V and 8 bases from J; bases unmatched to any gene: 14. The CDR3 has 15 amino acids. CDR3: CASRPDPGQATEAFF. The CDR3, as DNA: TGTGCCAGCAGACCTGACCCGGGACAGGCAACAGAAGCTTTCTTT.

The chain has TRBV14 and TRBJ1-2, with D unresolved. CDR3 length: 13 amino acids. Trimming removed 4 bases at V and 5 bases at J, with 11 bases between. In germline, CDR1 is SGHDN, CDR2 FVKESK. The DNA of the CDR3 is TGTGCCAGCAGCCTCGGGAGGGCTTATGGCTACACCTTC. Translation: CASSLGRAYGYTF. The complete variable domain, with remaining parts taken from reference TRBV14 and TRBJ1-2, reads EAGVTQFPSHSVIEKGQTVTLRCDPISGHDNLYWYRRVMGKEIKFLLHFVKESKQDESGMPNNRFLAERTGGTYSTLKVQPAELEDSGVYFCASSLGRAYGYTFGSGTRLTVV.